This T cell receptor beta chain was obtained from a study of chemoradiotherapy in HPV16-positive cancers. Study as a whole: Functional T-cell assays on a couple of HPV16-positive patients' cells defined candidate HPV-specific clones and common TCR motifs.

Generated by immunoSEQ multiplex PCR, the TCRdb table keeps only in-frame clones and is missing some. The table lists about 7,000 clones, about 80% of them singletons. Repertoires were sampled repeatedly during chemoradiotherapy. This clone was found a few times. V dropped 5 bases and J dropped 1; count of bases not matched to a gene: 6. The CDR3 spans 16 residues. CDR1 and CDR2 from the germline V gene are SEHNR and FQNEAQ (reference sequence). The chain is built from TRBV7-9 and TRBJ1-2, with 11 bases aligning to TRBD1. This TCR was sampled from a human donor with HPV-associated anogenital cancer. This sample was gathered from a patient who underwent chemoradiotherapy. The DNA of the CDR3 is TGTGCCAGCAGCACCCGGACAGGGGGCGATAACTATGGCTACACCTTC. Translation gives CASSTRTGGDNYGYTF.